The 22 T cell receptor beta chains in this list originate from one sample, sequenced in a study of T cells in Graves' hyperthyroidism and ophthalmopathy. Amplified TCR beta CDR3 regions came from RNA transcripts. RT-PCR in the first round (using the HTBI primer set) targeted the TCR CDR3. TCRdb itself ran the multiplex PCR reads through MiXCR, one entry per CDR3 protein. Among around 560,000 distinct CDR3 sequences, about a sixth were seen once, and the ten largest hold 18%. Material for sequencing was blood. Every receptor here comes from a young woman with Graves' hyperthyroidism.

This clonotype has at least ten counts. CDR3 protein: CASSNDREGLLDRPQHF. The CDR3 DNA reads TGTGCCAGCAGCAACGACAGGGAGGGCTTATTGGATCGGCCCCAGCATTTT. V and J are TRBV12-3 or TRBV12-4 and TRBJ1-5, with 7 bases that match TRBD1. V was pared by 6 bases and J by 9 bases, with 20 bases of the junction left unmatched. The CDR3 runs 17 residues.

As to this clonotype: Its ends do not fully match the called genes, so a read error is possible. Here the CDR3 reads CASSEDRTGDEQYF. For the CDR3, the DNA is TGTGCCAGCAGCGAAGACAGGACAGGCGACGAGCAGTACTTC. This sequence joins TRBV4-2 and TRBJ2-7, with 7 bases that match TRBD1. The germline V gene encodes CDR1 LGHNA and CDR2 YNFKEQ. The CDR3 covers 14 residues.

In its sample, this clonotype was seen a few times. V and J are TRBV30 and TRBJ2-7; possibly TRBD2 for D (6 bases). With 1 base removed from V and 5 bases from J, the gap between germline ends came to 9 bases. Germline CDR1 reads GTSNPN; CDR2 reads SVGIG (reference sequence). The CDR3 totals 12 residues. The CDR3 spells CAWSESGDEQYF. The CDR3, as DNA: TGTGCCTGGAGTGAGTCGGGGGACGAGCAGTACTTC.

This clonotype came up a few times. The CDR3 bases are TGTGCCAGCAGTTTATCGGGCACTCAAACCTACGAGCAGTACTTC. This gives the protein CASSLSGTQTYEQYF. This chain uses TRBV12-3 or TRBV12-4 with TRBJ2-7; D gene ambiguous. V dropped 2 bases and J dropped 2 bases, with 13 bases sitting between them. The CDR3 has 15 amino acids.

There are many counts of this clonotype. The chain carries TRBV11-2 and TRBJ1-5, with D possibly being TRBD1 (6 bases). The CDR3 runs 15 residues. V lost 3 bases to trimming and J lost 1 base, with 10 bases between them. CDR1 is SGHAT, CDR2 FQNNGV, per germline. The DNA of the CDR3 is TGTGCCAGCAGCTTGGGGGCAGGGAGCAATCAGCCCCAGCATTTT. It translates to CASSLGAGSNQPQHF.

The CDR3 protein is CASSARQGGSTNEKLFF. The CDR3 DNA is TGTGCCAGCAGCGCCCGACAGGGGGGTTCAACTAATGAAAAACTGTTTTTT. V usage is TRBV7-9 and J usage is TRBJ1-4; TRBD1 matches at 9 bases. Germline CDR1 and CDR2: SEHNR and FQNEAQ (reference sequence). The CDR3 is 17 amino acids. V shed 5 bases, J shed 0 bases, and the junction held 7 bases outside the gene matches.

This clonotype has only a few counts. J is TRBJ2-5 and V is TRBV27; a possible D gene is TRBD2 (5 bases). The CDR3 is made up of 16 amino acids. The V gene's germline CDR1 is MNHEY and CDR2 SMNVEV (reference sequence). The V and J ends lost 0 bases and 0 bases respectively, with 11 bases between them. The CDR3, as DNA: TGTGCCAGCAGTTTATCTCTAGCCCTGAACCAAGAGACCCAGTACTTC. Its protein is CASSLSLALNQETQYF.

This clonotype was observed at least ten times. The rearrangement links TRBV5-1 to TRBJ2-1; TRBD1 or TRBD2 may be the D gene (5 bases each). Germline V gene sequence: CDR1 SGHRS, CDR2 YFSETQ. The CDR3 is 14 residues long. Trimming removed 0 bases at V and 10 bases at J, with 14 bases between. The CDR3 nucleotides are TGCGCCAGCAGCTTGGGTCCGGGGACGGTGGAGCAGTTCTTC. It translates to CASSLGPGTVEQFF.

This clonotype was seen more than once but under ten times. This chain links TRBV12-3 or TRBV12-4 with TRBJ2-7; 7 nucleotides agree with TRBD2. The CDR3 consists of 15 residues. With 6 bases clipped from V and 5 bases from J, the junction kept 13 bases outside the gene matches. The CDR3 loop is CASRGPWEGLDEQYF. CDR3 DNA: TGTGCCAGCAGGGGGCCGTGGGAGGGCCTTGACGAGCAGTACTTC.

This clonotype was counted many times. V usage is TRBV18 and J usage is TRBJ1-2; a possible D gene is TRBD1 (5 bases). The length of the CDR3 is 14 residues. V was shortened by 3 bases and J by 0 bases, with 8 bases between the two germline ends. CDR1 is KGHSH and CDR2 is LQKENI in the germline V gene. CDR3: CASSPTGSNYGYTF. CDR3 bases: TGTGCCAGCTCACCTACAGGATCTAACTATGGCTACACCTTC.

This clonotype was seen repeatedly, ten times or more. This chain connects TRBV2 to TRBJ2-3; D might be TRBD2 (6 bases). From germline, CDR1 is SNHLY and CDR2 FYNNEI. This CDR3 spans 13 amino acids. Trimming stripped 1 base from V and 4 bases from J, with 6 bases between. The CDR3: CASSEGEADTQYF. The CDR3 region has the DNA TGTGCCAGCAGTGAAGGGGAGGCAGATACGCAGTATTTT.

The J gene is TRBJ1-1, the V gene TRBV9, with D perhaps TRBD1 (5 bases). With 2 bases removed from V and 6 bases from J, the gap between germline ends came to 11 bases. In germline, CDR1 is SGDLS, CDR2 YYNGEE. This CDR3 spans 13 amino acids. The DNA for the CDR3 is TGTGCCAGCAGCGTTGGGACGAGAGCTGAAGCTTTCTTT. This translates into CASSVGTRAEAFF. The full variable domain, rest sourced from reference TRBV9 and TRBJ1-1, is DSGVTQTPKHLITATGQRVTLRCSPRSGDLSVYWYQQSLDQGLQFLIQYYNGEERAKGNILERFSAQQFPDLHSELNLSSLELGDSALYFCASSVGTRAEAFFGQGTRLTVV.

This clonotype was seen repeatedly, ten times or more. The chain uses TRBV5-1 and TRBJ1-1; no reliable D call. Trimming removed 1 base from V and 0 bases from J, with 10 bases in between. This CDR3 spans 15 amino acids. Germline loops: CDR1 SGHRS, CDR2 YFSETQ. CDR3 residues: CASSLSSVLNTEAFF. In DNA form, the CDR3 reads TGCGCCAGCAGCTTGAGTTCGGTCTTGAACACTGAAGCTTTCTTT.

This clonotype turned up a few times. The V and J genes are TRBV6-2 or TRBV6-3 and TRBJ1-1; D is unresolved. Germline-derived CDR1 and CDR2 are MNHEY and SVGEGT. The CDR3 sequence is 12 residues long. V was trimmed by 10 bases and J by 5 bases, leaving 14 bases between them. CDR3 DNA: TGTGCCACTTCCTCCGAGGTGACTGAAGCTTTCTTT. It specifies CATSSEVTEAFF.

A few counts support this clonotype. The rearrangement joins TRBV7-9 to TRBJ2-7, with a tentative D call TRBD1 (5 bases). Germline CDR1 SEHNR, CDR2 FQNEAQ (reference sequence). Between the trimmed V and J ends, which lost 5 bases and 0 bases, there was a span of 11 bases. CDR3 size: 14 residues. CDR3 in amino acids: CASSPLGDSYEQYF. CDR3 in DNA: TGTGCCAGCAGCCCTTTAGGGGACTCCTACGAGCAGTACTTC.

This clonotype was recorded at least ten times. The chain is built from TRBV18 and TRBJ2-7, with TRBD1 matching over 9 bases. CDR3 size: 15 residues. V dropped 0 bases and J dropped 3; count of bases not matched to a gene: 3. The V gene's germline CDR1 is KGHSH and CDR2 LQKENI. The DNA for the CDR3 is TGTGCCAGCTCACCACCGGGACAGGGTGTCTACGAGCAGTACTTC. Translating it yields CASSPPGQGVYEQYF.

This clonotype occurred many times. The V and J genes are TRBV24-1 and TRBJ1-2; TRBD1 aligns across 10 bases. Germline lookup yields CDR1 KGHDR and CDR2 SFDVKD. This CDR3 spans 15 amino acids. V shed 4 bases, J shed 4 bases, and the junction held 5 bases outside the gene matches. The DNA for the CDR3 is TGTGCCACCAGTGACCCGACAGGGGGCAGCTATGGCTACACCTTC. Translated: CATSDPTGGSYGYTF.

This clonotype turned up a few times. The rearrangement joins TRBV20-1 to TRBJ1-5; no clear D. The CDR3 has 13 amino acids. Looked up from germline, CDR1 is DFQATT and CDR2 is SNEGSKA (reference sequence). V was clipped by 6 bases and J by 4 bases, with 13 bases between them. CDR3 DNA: TGCAGTGCAAGAATGACGGCTAATCAGCCCCAGCATTTT. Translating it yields CSARMTANQPQHF.

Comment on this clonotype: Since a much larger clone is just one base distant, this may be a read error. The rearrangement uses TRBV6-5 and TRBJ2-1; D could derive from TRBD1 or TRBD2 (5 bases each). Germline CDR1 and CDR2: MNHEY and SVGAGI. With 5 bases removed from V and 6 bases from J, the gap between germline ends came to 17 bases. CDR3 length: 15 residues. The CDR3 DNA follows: TGTGCCAGCAGTACTGGACACCGGGGAAGCAATGAGCAGTTCTTC. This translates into CASSTGHRGSNEQFF.

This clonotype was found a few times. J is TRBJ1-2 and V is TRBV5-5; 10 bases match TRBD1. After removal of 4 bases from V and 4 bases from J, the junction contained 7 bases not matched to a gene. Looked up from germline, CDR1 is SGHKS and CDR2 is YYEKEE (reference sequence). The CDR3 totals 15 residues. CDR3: CASSAPGQGSYGYTF. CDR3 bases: TGTGCCAGCAGCGCCCCGGGACAGGGGAGCTATGGCTACACCTTC.

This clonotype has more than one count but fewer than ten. The CDR3 DNA reads TGTGCCAGCAGTTACTATCTTAGGGGGGCAAAGGAGACCCAGTACTTC. Protein product: CASSYYLRGAKETQYF. The chain is built from TRBV6-2 or TRBV6-3 and TRBJ2-5; D is possibly TRBD1 or TRBD2 (6 bases each). Looked up from germline, CDR1 is MNHEY and CDR2 is SVGEGT. V was clipped by 1 base and J by 5 bases, with 17 bases between them. This CDR3 contains 16 residues.

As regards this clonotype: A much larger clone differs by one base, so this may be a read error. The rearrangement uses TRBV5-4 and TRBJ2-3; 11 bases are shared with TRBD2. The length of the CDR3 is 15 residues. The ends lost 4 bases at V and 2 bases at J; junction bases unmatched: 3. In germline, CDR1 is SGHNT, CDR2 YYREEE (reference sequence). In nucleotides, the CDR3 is TGTGCCAGCAGCGCGGGACTAGCGGACACAGATACGCAGTATTTT. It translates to CASSAGLADTDTQYF.